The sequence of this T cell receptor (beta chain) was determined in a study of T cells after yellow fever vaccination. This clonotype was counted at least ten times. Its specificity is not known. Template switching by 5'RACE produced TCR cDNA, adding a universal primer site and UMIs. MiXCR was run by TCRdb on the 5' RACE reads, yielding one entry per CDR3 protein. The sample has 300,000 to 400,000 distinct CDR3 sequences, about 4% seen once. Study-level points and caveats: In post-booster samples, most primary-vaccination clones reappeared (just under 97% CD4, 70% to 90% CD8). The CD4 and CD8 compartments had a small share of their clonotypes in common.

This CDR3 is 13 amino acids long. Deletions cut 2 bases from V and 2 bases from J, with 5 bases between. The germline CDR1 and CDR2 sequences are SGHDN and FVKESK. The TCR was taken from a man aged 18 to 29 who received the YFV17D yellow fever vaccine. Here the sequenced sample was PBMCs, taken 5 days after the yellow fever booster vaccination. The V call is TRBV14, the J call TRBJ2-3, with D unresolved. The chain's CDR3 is CASSQFYTDTQYF. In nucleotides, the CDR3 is TGTGCCAGCAGCCAATTCTACACAGATACGCAGTATTTT.